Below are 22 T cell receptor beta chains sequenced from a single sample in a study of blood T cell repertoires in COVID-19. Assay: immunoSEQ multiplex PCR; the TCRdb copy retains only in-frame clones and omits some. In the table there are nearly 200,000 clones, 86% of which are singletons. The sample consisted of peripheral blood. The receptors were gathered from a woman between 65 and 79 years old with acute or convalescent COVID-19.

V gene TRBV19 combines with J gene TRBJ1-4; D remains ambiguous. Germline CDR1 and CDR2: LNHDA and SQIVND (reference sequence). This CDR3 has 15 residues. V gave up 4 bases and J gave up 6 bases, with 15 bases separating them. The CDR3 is CASSTATRMDEKLFF. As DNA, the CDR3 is TGTGCCAGTAGTACAGCGACTAGGATGGATGAAAAACTGTTTTTT.

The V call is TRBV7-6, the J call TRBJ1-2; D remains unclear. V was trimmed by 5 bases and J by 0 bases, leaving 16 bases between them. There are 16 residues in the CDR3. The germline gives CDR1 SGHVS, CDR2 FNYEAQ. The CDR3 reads CASSTVPEPANYGYTF. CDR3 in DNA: TGTGCCAGCAGCACGGTCCCGGAGCCAGCTAACTATGGCTACACCTTC.

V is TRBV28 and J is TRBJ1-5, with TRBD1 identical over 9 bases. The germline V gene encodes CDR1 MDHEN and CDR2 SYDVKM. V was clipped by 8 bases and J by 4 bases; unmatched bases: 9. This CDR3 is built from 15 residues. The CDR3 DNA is TGTGCCAGCGGAAGAGTACAGGGGGCGAATCAGCCCCAGCATTTT. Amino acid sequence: CASGRVQGANQPQHF.

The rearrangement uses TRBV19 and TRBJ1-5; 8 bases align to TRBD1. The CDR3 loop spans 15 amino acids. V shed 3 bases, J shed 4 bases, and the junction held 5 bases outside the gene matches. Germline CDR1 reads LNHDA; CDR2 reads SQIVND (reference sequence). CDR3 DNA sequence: TGTGCCAGTAGTATCCCGACAGGGGTAAATCAGCCCCAGCATTTT. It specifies CASSIPTGVNQPQHF. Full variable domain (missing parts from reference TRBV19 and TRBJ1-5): DGGITQSPKYLFRKEGQNVTLSCEQNLNHDAMYWYRQDPGQGLRLIYYSQIVNDFQKGDIAEGYSVSREKKESFPLTVTSAQKNPTAFYLCASSIPTGVNQPQHFGDGTRLSIL.

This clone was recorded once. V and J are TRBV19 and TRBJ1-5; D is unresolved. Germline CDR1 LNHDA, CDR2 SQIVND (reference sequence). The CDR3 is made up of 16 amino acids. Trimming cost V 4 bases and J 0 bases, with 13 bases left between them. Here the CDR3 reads CASSRRDRYSNQPQHF. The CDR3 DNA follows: TGTGCCAGTAGTAGACGGGATCGATATAGCAATCAGCCCCAGCATTTT.

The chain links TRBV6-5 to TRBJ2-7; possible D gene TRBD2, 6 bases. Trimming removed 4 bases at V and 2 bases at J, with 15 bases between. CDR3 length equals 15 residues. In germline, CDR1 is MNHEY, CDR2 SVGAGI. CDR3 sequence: CASSFLASRTYEQYF. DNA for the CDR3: TGTGCCAGCAGTTTTCTAGCGTCCCGCACCTACGAGCAGTACTTC.

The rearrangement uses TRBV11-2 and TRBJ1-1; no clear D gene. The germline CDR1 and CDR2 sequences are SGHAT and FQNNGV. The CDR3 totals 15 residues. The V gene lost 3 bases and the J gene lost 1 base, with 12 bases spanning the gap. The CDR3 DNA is TGTGCCAGCAGCTTGAGAGGGAACACGAACACTGAAGCTTTCTTT. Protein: CASSLRGNTNTEAFF.

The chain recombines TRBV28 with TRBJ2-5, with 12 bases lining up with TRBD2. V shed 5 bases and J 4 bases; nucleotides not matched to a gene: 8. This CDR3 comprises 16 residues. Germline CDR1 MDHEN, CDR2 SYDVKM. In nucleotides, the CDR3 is TGTGCCAGCAGTCCTAGACTAGCGGGAGATGGAGAGACCCAGTACTTC. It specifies CASSPRLAGDGETQYF.

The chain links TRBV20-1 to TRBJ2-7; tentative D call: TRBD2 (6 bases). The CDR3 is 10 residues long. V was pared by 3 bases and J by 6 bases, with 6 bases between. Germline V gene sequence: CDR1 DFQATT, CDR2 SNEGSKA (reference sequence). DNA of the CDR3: TGCAGTGCTAGCGGGAGCGAGCAGTACTTC. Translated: CSASGSEQYF.

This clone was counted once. This CDR3 is CASSSTTGATLSTSYEQYF. CDR3 DNA sequence: TGTGCCAGCAGCTCCACGACAGGGGCGACCCTTTCGACCTCCTACGAGCAGTACTTC. V usage is TRBV11-3 and J usage is TRBJ2-7, with 8 nucleotides matching TRBD1. The CDR3 is 19 amino acids. Losses at the gene ends were 4 bases for V and 0 bases for J; bases not matched to a gene: 17. CDR1 is SGHNT and CDR2 is YENEEA in the germline V gene.

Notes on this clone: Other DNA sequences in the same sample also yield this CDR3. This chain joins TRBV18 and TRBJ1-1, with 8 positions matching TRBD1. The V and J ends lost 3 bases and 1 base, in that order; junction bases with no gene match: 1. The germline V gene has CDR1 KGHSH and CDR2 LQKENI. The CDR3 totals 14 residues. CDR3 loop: CASSPQGANTEAFF. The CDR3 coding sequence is TGTGCCAGCTCACCCCAGGGGGCGAACACTGAAGCTTTCTTT. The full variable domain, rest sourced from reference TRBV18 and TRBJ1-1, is NAGVMQNPRHLVRRRGQEARLRCSPMKGHSHVYWYRQLPEEGLKFMVYLQKENIIDESGMPKERFSAEFPKEGPSILRIQQVVRGDSAAYFCASSPQGANTEAFFGQGTRLTVV.

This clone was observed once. The CDR3, as DNA: TGTGCCAGTAGTAGGGATGCGGGAGGTTTAGCCAAAAACATTCAGTACTTC. Translation: CASSRDAGGLAKNIQYF. The chain employs TRBV19 and TRBJ2-4; 8 nucleotides match TRBD2. CDR3 length: 17 residues. Germline CDR1 and CDR2: LNHDA and SQIVND (reference sequence). J lost 0 bases, V lost 4 bases, and 8 bases had no gene match.

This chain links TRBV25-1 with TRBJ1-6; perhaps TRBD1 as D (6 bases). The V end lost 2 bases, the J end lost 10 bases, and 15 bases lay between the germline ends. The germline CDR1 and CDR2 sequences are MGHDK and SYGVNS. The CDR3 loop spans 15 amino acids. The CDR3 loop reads CASSEADRRNSPLHF. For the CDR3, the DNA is TGTGCCAGCAGTGAAGCCGACAGGAGAAACTCACCCCTCCACTTT.

Here the CDR3 reads CASSTGTNTDTQYF. DNA for the CDR3: TGTGCCAGCAGTACAGGGACTAACACAGATACGCAGTATTTT. The chain recombines TRBV2 with TRBJ2-3, with D perhaps matching TRBD2 (7 bases). Trimming pared 5 bases from V and 2 bases from J, leaving 11 bases between. The CDR3 consists of 14 residues. From germline, CDR1 is SNHLY and CDR2 FYNNEI.

CDR3 sequence: CASSLDPRMGLFF. DNA for the CDR3: TGTGCCAGCAGCTTGGATCCGAGGATGGGACTGTTTTTT. The chain carries TRBV5-5 and TRBJ1-4; D remains ambiguous. Trimming pared 0 bases from V and 13 bases from J, leaving 13 bases between. The CDR3 has 13 amino acids. Germline-derived CDR1 and CDR2 are SGHKS and YYEKEE (reference sequence).

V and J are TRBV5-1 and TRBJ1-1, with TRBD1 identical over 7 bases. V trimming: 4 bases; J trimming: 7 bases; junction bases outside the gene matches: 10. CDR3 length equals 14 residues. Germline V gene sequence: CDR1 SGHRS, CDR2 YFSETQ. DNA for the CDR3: TGCGCCAGCAGCCCCGGGACAGTTCTCGGTGAAGCTTTCTTT. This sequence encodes CASSPGTVLGEAFF.

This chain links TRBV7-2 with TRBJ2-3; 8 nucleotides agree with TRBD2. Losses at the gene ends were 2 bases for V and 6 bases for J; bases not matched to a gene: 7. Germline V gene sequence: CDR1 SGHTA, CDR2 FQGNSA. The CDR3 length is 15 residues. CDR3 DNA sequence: TGTGCCAGCAGCTTACTGAGCGGGAGATCTGATACGCAGTATTTT. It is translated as CASSLLSGRSDTQYF.

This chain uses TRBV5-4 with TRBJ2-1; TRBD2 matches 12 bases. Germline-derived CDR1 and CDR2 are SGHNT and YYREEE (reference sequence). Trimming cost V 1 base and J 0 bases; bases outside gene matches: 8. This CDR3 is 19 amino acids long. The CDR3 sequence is CASSLFRLAGGSSYNEQFF. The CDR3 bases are TGTGCCAGCAGCTTGTTTCGGCTAGCGGGAGGGAGCTCCTACAATGAGCAGTTCTTC.

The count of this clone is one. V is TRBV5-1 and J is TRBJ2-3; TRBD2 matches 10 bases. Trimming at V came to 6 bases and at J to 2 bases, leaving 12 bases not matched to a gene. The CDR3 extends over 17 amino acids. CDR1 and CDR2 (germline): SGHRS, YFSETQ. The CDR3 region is CASKPGLAGVPTDTQYF. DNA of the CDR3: TGCGCCAGCAAACCGGGCCTAGCGGGAGTTCCCACAGATACGCAGTATTTT.

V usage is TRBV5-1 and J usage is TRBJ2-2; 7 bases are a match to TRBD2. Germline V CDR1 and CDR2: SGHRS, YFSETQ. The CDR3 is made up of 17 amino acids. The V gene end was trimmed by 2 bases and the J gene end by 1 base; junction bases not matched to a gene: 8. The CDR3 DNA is TGCGCCAGCAGCTTTGGGGCTAGCGGACTGAACACCGGGGAGCTGTTTTTT. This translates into CASSFGASGLNTGELFF.

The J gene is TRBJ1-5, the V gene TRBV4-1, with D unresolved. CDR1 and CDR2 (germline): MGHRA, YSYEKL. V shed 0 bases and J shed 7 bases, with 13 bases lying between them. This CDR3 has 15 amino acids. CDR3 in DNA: TGCGCCAGCAGCCAAGAACGGAGGGTTGGACAGCCCCAGCATTTT. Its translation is CASSQERRVGQPQHF.

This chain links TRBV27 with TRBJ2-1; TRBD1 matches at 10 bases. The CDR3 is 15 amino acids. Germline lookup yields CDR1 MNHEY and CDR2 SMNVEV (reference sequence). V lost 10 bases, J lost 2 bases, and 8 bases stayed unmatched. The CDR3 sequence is CATSGQGEPYNEQFF. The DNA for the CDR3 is TGTGCCACTTCCGGACAGGGGGAACCCTACAATGAGCAGTTCTTC.